Sequencing of this T cell receptor (beta chain) was carried out in a study of CD8 T cell repertoires and HIV-1 epitope variants. Study context: Separate wells received one of Twenty-five Gag or Nef variant peptides. Controls included no peptide, Ebola AY9 epitope, and a CMV, EBV, flu pool. Study observations and caveats: Beta chains alone show antigen proliferation, not cytokine profile or function. About 10 antigen-specific TCR beta clonotypes were found; about 6 seemed cross-reactive to variants.

The table came from immunoSEQ multiplex PCR; TCRdb's copy has only in-frame clones and leaves some out. The repertoire holds about 5,700 clones, with 65% to 75% as singletons. A note on this clone: Its antigen is as yet unknown.

The CDR3 sequence is 12 residues long. Germline lookup yields CDR1 GTSNPN and CDR2 SVGIG (reference sequence). Trimming removed 5 bases at V and 5 bases at J, with 9 bases between. J is TRBJ1-4 and V is TRBV30; D unclear. This receptor was obtained from a male donor with HIV. Sequenced input: cultured CD8+ T cells derived from PBMCs. CDR3 protein: CAWGPGNEKLFF. The DNA of the CDR3 is TGTGCCTGGGGGCCTGGAAATGAAAAACTGTTTTTT.